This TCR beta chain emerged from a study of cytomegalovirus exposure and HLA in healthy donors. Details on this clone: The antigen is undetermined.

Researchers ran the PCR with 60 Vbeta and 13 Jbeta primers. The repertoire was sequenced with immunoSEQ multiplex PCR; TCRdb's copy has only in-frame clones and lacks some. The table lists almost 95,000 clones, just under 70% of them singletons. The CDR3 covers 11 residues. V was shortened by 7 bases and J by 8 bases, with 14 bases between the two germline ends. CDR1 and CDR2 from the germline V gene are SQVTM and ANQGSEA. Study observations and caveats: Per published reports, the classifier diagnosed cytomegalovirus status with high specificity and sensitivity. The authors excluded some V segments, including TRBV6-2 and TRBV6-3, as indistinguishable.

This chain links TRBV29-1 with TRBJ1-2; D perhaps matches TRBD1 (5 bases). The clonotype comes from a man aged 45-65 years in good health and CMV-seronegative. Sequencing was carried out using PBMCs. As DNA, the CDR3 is TGCAGCGCGACGAGCGGGGACGGCTACACCTTC. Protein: CSATSGDGYTF.